The clone carrying this TCR beta chain was observed once. The data belong to a study of blood T cell repertoires in COVID-19. Study-level information: Whether acute or convalescent, the COVID-19 samples came from the United States, Italy and Spain.

The CDR3 totals 15 residues. V shed 1 base and J shed 5 bases, with 11 bases lying between them. Germline V gene lookup returns CDR1 MGHRA and CDR2 YSYEKL. Cohort 3 donors were reported recovered after two negative PCRs, clearance, or symptom resolution. The assay was immunoSEQ multiplex PCR, and TCRdb's table has in-frame clones only and misses some. This table holds about 390,000 clones, about 87% found once. The TCR sequence derives from a woman aged 50 to 65 who had recovered from COVID-19. Input material: PBMCs or T cells enriched from blood (not recorded which). The genes are TRBV4-1 and TRBJ1-4, with D hard to call. CDR3 in amino acids: CASSQAITENEKLFF. The CDR3 nucleotides read TGCGCCAGCAGCCAAGCAATAACAGAAAATGAAAAACTGTTTTTT.